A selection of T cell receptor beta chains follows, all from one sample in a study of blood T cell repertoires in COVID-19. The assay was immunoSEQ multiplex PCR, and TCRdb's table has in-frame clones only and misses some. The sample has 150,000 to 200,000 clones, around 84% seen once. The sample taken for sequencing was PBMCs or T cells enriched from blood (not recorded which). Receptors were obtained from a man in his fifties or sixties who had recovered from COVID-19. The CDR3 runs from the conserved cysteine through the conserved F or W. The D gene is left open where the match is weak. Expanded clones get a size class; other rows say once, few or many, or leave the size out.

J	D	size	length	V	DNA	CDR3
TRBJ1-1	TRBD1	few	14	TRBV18	TGTGCCAGCTCACCAAGACAGGGCTGGACTGAAGCTTTCTTT	CASSPRQGWTEAFF
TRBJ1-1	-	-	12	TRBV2	TGTGCCAGCAGGGGGGAGGGGAGGGAAGCTTTCTTT	CASRGEGREAFF
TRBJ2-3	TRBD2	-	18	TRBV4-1	TGCGCCAGCAGCCAAGTCTTGGTAGCGGGGGGGAACACAGATACGCAGTATTTT	CASSQVLVAGGNTDTQYF
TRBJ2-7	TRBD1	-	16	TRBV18	TGTGCCAGCTCACCACCGGGGAGACAGGGGGCTCACGAGCAGTACTTC	CASSPPGRQGAHEQYF
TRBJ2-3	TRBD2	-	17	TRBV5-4	TGTGCCAGCAGCTCTGGGATGACTAGCGGGGGCACAGATACGCAGTATTTT	CASSSGMTSGGTDTQYF
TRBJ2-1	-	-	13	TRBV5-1	TGCGCCAGCAGCTTGGTTGGGGAGTCTGAGCAGTTCTTC	CASSLVGESEQFF
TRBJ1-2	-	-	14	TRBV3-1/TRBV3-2	TGTGCCAGCAGCCGCACTGGGGGGGGGTTTGGCTACACCTTC	CASSRTGGGFGYTF
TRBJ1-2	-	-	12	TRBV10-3	TGTGCCATCAGTGCGGGGGTTCGGGGCTACACCTTC	CAISAGVRGYTF
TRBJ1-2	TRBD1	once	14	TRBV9	TGTGCCAGCAGCCCGGGACAGACTAACTATGGCTACACCTTC	CASSPGQTNYGYTF
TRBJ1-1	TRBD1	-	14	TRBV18	TGTGCCAGCTCACCAGGACAGGGGTACACTGAAGCTTTCTTT	CASSPGQGYTEAFF
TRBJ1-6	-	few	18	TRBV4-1	TGCGCCAGCAGCCAAGATTTACCGAGGAGCTCCTATAATTCACCCCTCCACTTT	CASSQDLPRSSYNSPLHF
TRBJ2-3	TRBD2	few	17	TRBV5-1	TGCGCCAGCAGCTTGGAGGCTAGCGGGGCCAGCACAGATACGCAGTATTTT	CASSLEASGASTDTQYF
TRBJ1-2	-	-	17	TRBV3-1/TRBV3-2	TGTGCCAGCAGCCAAGATCTACGGGGGGCTGGGACCTATGGCTACACCTTC	CASSQDLRGAGTYGYTF
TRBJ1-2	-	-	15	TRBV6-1	TGTGCCAGCAGTGAAACCCCCAGCACGGGGTATGGCTACACCTTC	CASSETPSTGYGYTF
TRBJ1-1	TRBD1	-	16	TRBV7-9	TGTGCCAGCAGCACGGACAGGGGGCGAGAGAACACTGAAGCTTTCTTT	CASSTDRGRENTEAFF
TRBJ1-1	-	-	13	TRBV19	TGTGCCAGTAGTATAGGCAGGAACACTGAAGCTTTCTTT	CASSIGRNTEAFF
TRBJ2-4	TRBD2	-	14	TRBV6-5	TGTGCCAGCAGTTATAGCGGGGGGGCGTACATTCAGTACTTC	CASSYSGGAYIQYF
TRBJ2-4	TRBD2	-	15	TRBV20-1	TGCAGTGCTAGTGTATTAGCGGGGGGCCAAAACATTCAGTACTTC	CSASVLAGGQNIQYF
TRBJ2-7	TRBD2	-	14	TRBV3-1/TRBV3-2	TGTGCCAGCAGCCCTTTAGCGGGGGACTACGAGCAGTACTTC	CASSPLAGDYEQYF
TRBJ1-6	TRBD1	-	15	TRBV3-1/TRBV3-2	TGTGCCAGCACCATCGGGCAGGGGGCGGTTCAAGTCCTCCACTTT	CASTIGQGAVQVLHF
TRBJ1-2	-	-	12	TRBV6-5	TGTGCCAGCAGATACAGCGTTTATGGCTACACCTTC	CASRYSVYGYTF
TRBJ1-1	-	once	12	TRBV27	TGTGCCAGCAGGTCAGTGAACACTGAAGCTTTCTTT	CASRSVNTEAFF
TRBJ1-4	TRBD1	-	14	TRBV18	TGTGCCAGCTCATGGACAGGCACTAATGAAAAACTGTTTTTT	CASSWTGTNEKLFF
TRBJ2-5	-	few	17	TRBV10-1	TGCGCCAGCAGTGAGAGTAAGCATGGGGGGTTCCAAGAGACCCAGTACTTC	CASSESKHGGFQETQYF
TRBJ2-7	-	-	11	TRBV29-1	TGCAGCGTTGCGGACAGTTACGAGCAGTACTTC	CSVADSYEQYF
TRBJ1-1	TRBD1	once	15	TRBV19	TGTGCCAGTAGTAGTCTCCGACAGGGTTACACTGAAGCTTTCTTT	CASSSLRQGYTEAFF
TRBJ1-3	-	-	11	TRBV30	TGTGCCTGGAGTGGTAGTTACACCATATATTTT	CAWSGSYTIYF
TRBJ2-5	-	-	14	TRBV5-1	TGCGCCAGCAGCTTAGGGGGGGTACAAGAGACCCAGTACTTC	CASSLGGVQETQYF
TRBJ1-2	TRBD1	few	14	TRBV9	TGTGCCAGCAGCGACCGACAGGGAATAAGCGGCTACACCTTC	CASSDRQGISGYTF
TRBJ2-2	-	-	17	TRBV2	TGTGCCAGCGCGGGGGTTACCGGGACACCGAACACCGGGGAGCTGTTTTTT	CASAGVTGTPNTGELFF
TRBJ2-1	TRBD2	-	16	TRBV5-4	TGTGCCAGCAGCTCATACCCGGGACTACAGAACGGGGAGCAGTTCTTC	CASSSYPGLQNGEQFF
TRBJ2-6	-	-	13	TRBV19	TGTGCCAGTATACAGTCTGGGGCCAACGTCCTGACTTTC	CASIQSGANVLTF
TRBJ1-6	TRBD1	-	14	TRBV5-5	TGTGCCAGCAGTCCCGGGACAGAGAATTCACCCCTCCACTTT	CASSPGTENSPLHF
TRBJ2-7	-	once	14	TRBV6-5	TGTGCCAGCAAAAACAGGGTCTCGGACTACGAGCAGTACTTC	CASKNRVSDYEQYF
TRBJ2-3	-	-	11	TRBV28	TGTGCCAGCAGTTTCCTTAATACGCAGTATTTT	CASSFLNTQYF